Sequencing of this T cell receptor (beta chain) was carried out in a study of radiation and T cells in renal cell carcinoma. Across the whole study: Nephrectomy followed 15 Gy stereotactic body radiation by 4 weeks.

Time point described: blood 2 weeks post-SBRT. As to treatment: 15 Gy SBRT to primary tumor, nephrectomy 4 weeks later. This renal cell carcinoma was of the clear cell type. Using immunoSEQ multiplex PCR, the repertoire was profiled, and TCRdb retains in-frame clones only, with some absent. The sample has 150,000 to 180,000 clones, 87% seen once. The J segment lost 2 bases and the V segment lost 4 bases, leaving 6 bases of the junction unmatched. Germline assignment: CDR1 KGHSH and CDR2 LQKENI. This CDR3 is built from 15 residues. Study outcomes and limitations: In blood, top tumor clones expanded by 2 weeks, shrinking by 4.

For this clone: The antigen is unknown.

The source of this sequence is a woman in her 50s with renal cell carcinoma. The material was blood, obtained from a patient whose treatment included radiotherapy and nephrectomy. This sequence joins TRBV18 and TRBJ1-1, with 8 bases aligning to TRBD1. The CDR3 is CASSRETGVNTEAFF. CDR3 DNA sequence: TGTGCCAGCTCACGGGAGACAGGGGTCAACACTGAAGCTTTCTTT. The entire variable domain, with the rest obtained from reference TRBV18 and TRBJ1-1, is as follows: NAGVMQNPRHLVRRRGQEARLRCSPMKGHSHVYWYRQLPEEGLKFMVYLQKENIIDESGMPKERFSAEFPKEGPSILRIQQVVRGDSAAYFCASSRETGVNTEAFFGQGTRLTVV.